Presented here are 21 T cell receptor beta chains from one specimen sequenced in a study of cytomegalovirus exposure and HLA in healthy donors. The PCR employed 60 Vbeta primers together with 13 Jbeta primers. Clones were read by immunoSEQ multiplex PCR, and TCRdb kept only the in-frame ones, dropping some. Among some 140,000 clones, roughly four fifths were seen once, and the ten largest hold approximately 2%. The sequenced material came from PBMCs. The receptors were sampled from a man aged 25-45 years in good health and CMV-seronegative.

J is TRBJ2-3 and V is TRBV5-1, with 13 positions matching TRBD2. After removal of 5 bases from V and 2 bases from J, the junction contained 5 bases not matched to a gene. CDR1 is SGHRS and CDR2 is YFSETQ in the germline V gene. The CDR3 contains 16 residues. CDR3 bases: TGCGCCAGCAGAATGGGGACTAGCGGGGACACAGATACGCAGTATTTT. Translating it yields CASRMGTSGDTDTQYF.

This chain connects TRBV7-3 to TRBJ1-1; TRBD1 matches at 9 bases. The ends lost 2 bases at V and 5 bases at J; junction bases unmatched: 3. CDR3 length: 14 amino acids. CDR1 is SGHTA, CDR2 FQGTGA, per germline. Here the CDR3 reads CASSLGQGRTEAFF. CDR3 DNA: TGTGCCAGCAGCTTAGGACAGGGGCGGACTGAAGCTTTCTTT. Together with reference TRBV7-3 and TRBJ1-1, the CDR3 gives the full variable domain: GAGVSQTPSNKVTEKGKYVELRCDPISGHTALYWYRQSLGQGPEFLIYFQGTGAADDSGLPNDRFFAVRPEGSVSTLKIQRTERGDSAVYLCASSLGQGRTEAFFGQGTRLTVV.

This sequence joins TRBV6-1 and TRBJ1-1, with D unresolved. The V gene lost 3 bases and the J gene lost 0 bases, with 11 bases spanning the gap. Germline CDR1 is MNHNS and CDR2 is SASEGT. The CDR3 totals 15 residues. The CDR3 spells CASSDYQVMNTEAFF. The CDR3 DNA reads TGTGCCAGCAGTGATTACCAGGTCATGAACACTGAAGCTTTCTTT.

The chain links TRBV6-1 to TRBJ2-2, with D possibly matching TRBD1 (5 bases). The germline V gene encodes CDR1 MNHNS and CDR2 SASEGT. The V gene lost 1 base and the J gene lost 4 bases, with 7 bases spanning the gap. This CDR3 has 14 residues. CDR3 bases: TGTGCCAGCAGTGAAGTCAGGGCCACCGGGGAGCTGTTTTTT. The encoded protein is CASSEVRATGELFF.

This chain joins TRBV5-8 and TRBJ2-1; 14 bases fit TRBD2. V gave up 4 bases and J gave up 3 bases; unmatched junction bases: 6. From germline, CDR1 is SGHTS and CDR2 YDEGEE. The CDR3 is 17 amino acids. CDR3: CASSAGTSGRVYNEQFF. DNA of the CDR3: TGTGCCAGCAGCGCAGGGACTAGCGGGAGAGTCTACAATGAGCAGTTCTTC.

CDR3 DNA: TGTGCCAGCAGTGAATTACCGGACAGGGGACAAAACATTCAGTACTTC. Its translation: CASSELPDRGQNIQYF. J is TRBJ2-4 and V is TRBV6-1; 9 nucleotides line up with TRBD1. CDR3 length: 16 residues. V lost 2 bases to trimming and J lost 5 bases; unmatched junction nucleotides: 7. Germline V CDR1 and CDR2: MNHNS, SASEGT.

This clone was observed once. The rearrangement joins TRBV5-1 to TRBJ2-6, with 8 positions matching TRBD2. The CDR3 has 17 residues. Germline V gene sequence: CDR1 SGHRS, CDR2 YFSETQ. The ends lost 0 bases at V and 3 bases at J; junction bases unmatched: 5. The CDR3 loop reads CASSLAGGPFGANVLTF. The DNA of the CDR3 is TGCGCCAGCAGCTTGGCGGGAGGGCCCTTTGGGGCCAACGTCCTGACTTTC.

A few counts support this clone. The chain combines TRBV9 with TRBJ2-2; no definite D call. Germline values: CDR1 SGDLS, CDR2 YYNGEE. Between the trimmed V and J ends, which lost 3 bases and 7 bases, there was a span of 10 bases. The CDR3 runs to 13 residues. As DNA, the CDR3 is TGTGCCAGCAGCGCCGCGTCTGGCGGGGAGCTGTTTTTT. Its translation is CASSAASGGELFF.

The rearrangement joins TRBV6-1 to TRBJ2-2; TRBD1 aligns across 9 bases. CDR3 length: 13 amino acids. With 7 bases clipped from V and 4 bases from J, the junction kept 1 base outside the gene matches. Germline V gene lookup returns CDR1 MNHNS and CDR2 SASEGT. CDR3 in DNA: TGTGCCAGCAAGGGACAGGGCACCGGGGAGCTGTTTTTT. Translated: CASKGQGTGELFF.

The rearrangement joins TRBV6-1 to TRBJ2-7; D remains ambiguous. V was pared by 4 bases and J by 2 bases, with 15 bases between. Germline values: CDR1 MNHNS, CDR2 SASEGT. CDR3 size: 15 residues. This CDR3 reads CASSAFKLTPYEQYF. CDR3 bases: TGTGCCAGCAGTGCCTTTAAGCTAACTCCCTACGAGCAGTACTTC.

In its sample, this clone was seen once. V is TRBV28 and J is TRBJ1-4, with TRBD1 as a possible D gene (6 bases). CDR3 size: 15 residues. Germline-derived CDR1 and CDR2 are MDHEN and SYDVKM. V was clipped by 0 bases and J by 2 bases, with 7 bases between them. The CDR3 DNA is TGTGCCAGCAGTTTATGGGGGGCTACTAATGAAAAACTGTTTTTT. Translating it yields CASSLWGATNEKLFF.

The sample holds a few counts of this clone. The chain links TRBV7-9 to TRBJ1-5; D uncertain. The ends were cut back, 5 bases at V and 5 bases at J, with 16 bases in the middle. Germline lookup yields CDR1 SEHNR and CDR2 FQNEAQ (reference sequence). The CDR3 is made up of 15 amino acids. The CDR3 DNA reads TGTGCCAGCAGCCGCGACCTTGAGGGTTATCAGCCCCAGCATTTT. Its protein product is CASSRDLEGYQPQHF.

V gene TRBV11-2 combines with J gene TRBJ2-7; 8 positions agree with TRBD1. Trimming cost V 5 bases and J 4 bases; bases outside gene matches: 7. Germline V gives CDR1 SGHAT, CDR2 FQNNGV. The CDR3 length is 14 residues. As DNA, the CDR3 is TGTGCCAGCAGCAAATTGGACAGGGTTTACGAGCAGTACTTC. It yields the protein CASSKLDRVYEQYF. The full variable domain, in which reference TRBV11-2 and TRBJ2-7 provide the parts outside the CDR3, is EAGVAQSPRYKIIEKRQSVAFWCNPISGHATLYWYQQILGQGPKLLIQFQNNGVVDDSQLPKDRFSAERLKGVDSTLKIQPAKLEDSAVYLCASSKLDRVYEQYFGPGTRLTVT.

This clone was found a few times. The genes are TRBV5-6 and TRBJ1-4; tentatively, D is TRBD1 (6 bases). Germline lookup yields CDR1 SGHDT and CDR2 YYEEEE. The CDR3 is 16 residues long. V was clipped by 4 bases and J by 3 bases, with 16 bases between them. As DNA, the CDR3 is TGTGCCAGCAGCGGGGTAGGGGGTGAGGCTAATGAAAAACTGTTTTTT. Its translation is CASSGVGGEANEKLFF.

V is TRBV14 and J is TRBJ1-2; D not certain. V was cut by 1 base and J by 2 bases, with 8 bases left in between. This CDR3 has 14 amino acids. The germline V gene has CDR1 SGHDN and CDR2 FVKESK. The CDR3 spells CASSQADTNYGYTF. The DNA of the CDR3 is TGTGCCAGCAGCCAAGCCGACACCAACTATGGCTACACCTTC.

CDR3 amino acids: CASSQRGGSTGELFF. As DNA, the CDR3 is TGCGCCAGCAGCCAGAGGGGGGGGAGCACCGGGGAGCTGTTTTTT. V gene TRBV4-1 combines with J gene TRBJ2-2; D is perhaps TRBD2 (7 bases). Germline assignment: CDR1 MGHRA and CDR2 YSYEKL. V lost 3 bases, J lost 4 bases, and 12 bases lay in between. This CDR3 region has 15 residues.

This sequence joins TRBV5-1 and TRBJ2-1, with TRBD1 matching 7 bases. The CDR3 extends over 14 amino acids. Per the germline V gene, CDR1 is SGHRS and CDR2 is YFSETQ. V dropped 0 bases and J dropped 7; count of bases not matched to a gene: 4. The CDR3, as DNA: TGCGCCAGCAGCTTGGGGCAGGGGGTGAATGAGCAGTTCTTC. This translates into CASSLGQGVNEQFF.

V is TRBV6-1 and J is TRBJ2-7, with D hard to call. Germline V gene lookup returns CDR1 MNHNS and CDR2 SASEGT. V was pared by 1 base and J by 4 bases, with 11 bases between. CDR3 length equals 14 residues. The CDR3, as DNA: TGTGCCAGCAGTGAAGTTGGCGGAGATTACGAGCAGTACTTC. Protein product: CASSEVGGDYEQYF.

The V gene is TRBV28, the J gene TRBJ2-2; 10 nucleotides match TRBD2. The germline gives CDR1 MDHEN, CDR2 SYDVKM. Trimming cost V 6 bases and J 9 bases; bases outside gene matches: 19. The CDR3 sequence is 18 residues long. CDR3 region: CASRRHLTSGIVYRELFF. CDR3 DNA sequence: TGTGCCAGCAGGCGACACCTAACTAGCGGGATAGTGTACCGGGAGCTGTTTTTT. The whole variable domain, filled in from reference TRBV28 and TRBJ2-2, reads DVKVTQSSRYLVKRTGEKVFLECVQDMDHENMFWYRQDPGLGLRLIYFSYDVKMKEKGDIPEGYSVSREKKERFSLILESASTNQTSMYLCASRRHLTSGIVYRELFFGEGSRLTVL.

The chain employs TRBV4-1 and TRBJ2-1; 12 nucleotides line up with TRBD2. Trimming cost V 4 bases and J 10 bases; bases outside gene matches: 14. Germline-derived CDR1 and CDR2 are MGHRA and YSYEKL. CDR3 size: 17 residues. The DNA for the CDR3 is TGCGCCAGCAGCCCTGAAGGCCGACTAGCGGGAGTAAGGGAGCAGTTCTTC. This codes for CASSPEGRLAGVREQFF.

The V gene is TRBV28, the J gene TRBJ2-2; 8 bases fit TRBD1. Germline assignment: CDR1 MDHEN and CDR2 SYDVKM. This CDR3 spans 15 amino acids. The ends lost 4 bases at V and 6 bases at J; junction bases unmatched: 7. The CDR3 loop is CASSSTGDTSGELFF. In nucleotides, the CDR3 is TGTGCCAGCAGTTCGACAGGGGACACCTCCGGGGAGCTGTTTTTT. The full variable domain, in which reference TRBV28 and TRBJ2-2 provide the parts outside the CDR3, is DVKVTQSSRYLVKRTGEKVFLECVQDMDHENMFWYRQDPGLGLRLIYFSYDVKMKEKGDIPEGYSVSREKKERFSLILESASTNQTSMYLCASSSTGDTSGELFFGEGSRLTVL.